Listed below are T cell receptor beta chains from one sample, sequenced in a study of preoperative IRX-2 immunotherapy in early breast cancer. The table came from immunoSEQ multiplex PCR; TCRdb's copy has only in-frame clones and leaves some out. The sample includes approximately 100,000 clones, 80% to 90% of them seen just once. The source was tumor tissue, collected after IRX-2 immunotherapy. These receptors were obtained from a human donor with breast cancer. Both conserved end residues are part of each CDR3. Fields, in order: J gene, clone size, V gene, CDR3 length, D gene, CDR3 protein, CDR3 DNA. A D gene is named only where the DNA matches it firmly. Clone size is not always given. Where it is, it says once, few, many or a class for expanded clones.

J gene: TRBJ2-5; clone size: -; V gene: TRBV19; CDR3 length: 14; D gene: -; CDR3 protein: CASSQPGYQETQYF; CDR3 DNA: TGTGCCAGTAGTCAGCCAGGATACCAAGAGACCCAGTACTTC
J gene: TRBJ2-5; clone size: -; V gene: TRBV29-1; CDR3 length: 13; D gene: -; CDR3 protein: CSVEFGKQETQYF; CDR3 DNA: TGCAGCGTTGAATTCGGCAAACAAGAGACCCAGTACTTC
J gene: TRBJ1-2; clone size: -; V gene: TRBV7-6; CDR3 length: 15; D gene: TRBD1; CDR3 protein: CASSIRQGGGYGYTF; CDR3 DNA: TGTGCCAGCAGCATAAGACAGGGAGGCGGCTATGGCTACACCTTC
J gene: TRBJ1-5; clone size: -; V gene: TRBV12-2; CDR3 length: 16; D gene: -; CDR3 protein: CASRLGRGYSNQPQHF; CDR3 DNA: TGTGCAAGTCGCTTAGGAAGAGGGTATAGCAATCAGCCCCAGCATTTT
J gene: TRBJ2-2; clone size: -; V gene: TRBV1; CDR3 length: 12; D gene: -; CDR3 protein: CASSLITGELFF; CDR3 DNA: TGCGCCAGCAGCCTGATCACCGGGGAGCTGTTTTTT
J gene: TRBJ1-2; clone size: -; V gene: TRBV10-2; CDR3 length: 13; D gene: -; CDR3 protein: CASSVEMGFGYTF; CDR3 DNA: TGCGCCAGCAGTGTAGAGATGGGGTTTGGCTACACCTTC
J gene: TRBJ1-6; clone size: -; V gene: TRBV7-4; CDR3 length: 13; D gene: -; CDR3 protein: CASSFTQGSPLHF; CDR3 DNA: TGTGCCAGCAGCTTCACACAGGGTTCACCCCTCCACTTT
J gene: TRBJ1-6; clone size: -; V gene: TRBV30; CDR3 length: 15; D gene: -; CDR3 protein: CAWSAWGGPDSPLHF; CDR3 DNA: TGTGCCTGGAGCGCCTGGGGGGGGCCGGATTCACCCCTCCACTTT
J gene: TRBJ1-2; clone size: few; V gene: TRBV11-3; CDR3 length: 15; D gene: TRBD1; CDR3 protein: CASRLTGTGDYGYTF; CDR3 DNA: TGTGCCAGCAGGTTGACCGGGACAGGGGACTATGGCTACACCTTC
J gene: TRBJ2-1; clone size: -; V gene: TRBV6-8; CDR3 length: 15; D gene: -; CDR3 protein: CASSSPGSSYNEQFF; CDR3 DNA: TGTGCCAGCAGTTCGCCGGGGAGCTCCTACAATGAGCAGTTCTTC
J gene: TRBJ1-2; clone size: -; V gene: TRBV30; CDR3 length: 13; D gene: -; CDR3 protein: CAWTTERNYGYTF; CDR3 DNA: TGTGCCTGGACTACGGAACGTAACTATGGCTACACCTTC
J gene: TRBJ1-5; clone size: -; V gene: TRBV28; CDR3 length: 15; D gene: -; CDR3 protein: CASRITRGGDQPQHF; CDR3 DNA: TGTGCCAGCAGAATAACTCGCGGGGGGGATCAGCCCCAGCATTTT
J gene: TRBJ1-2; clone size: once; V gene: TRBV30; CDR3 length: 14; D gene: -; CDR3 protein: CAWRGDRRLYGYTF; CDR3 DNA: TGTGCCTGGAGGGGAGACAGGCGGCTTTATGGCTACACCTTC
J gene: TRBJ1-1; clone size: few; V gene: TRBV6-8; CDR3 length: 18; D gene: TRBD1; CDR3 protein: CASIVSIRDRGMNTEAFF; CDR3 DNA: TGTGCCAGCATTGTTTCGATCCGGGACAGGGGTATGAACACTGAAGCTTTCTTT
J gene: TRBJ1-1; clone size: -; V gene: TRBV5-1; CDR3 length: 15; D gene: TRBD1; CDR3 protein: CASSLGGTVDTEAFF; CDR3 DNA: TGCGCCAGCAGCTTGGGAGGGACAGTGGACACTGAAGCTTTCTTT
J gene: TRBJ1-3; clone size: -; V gene: TRBV28; CDR3 length: 14; D gene: TRBD1; CDR3 protein: CASTSGGSGNTIYF; CDR3 DNA: TGTGCCAGCACCTCAGGGGGTTCTGGAAACACCATATATTTT
J gene: TRBJ2-7; clone size: -; V gene: TRBV6-8; CDR3 length: 16; D gene: -; CDR3 protein: CASSYPAGASSYEQYF; CDR3 DNA: TGTGCCAGCAGTTACCCGGCAGGGGCTAGCTCCTACGAGCAGTACTTC
J gene: TRBJ1-1; clone size: few; V gene: TRBV11-3; CDR3 length: 15; D gene: -; CDR3 protein: CASSPRSGAYTEAFF; CDR3 DNA: TGTGCCAGCAGCCCCCGCTCGGGGGCGTACACTGAAGCTTTCTTT
J gene: TRBJ1-1; clone size: -; V gene: TRBV5-1; CDR3 length: 14; D gene: -; CDR3 protein: CASSQGPGGTEAFF; CDR3 DNA: TGCGCCAGCAGCCAGGGACCAGGAGGAACTGAAGCTTTCTTT
J gene: TRBJ2-4; clone size: -; V gene: TRBV30; CDR3 length: 14; D gene: TRBD2; CDR3 protein: CAWSVTSGGIIQYF; CDR3 DNA: TGTGCCTGGAGTGTAACTAGCGGGGGTATCATTCAGTACTTC
J gene: TRBJ2-5; clone size: -; V gene: TRBV6-8; CDR3 length: 18; D gene: TRBD1; CDR3 protein: CASSDGTGLRDARGTQYF; CDR3 DNA: TGTGCCAGCAGTGACGGGACAGGGTTAAGGGATGCAAGAGGGACCCAGTACTTC